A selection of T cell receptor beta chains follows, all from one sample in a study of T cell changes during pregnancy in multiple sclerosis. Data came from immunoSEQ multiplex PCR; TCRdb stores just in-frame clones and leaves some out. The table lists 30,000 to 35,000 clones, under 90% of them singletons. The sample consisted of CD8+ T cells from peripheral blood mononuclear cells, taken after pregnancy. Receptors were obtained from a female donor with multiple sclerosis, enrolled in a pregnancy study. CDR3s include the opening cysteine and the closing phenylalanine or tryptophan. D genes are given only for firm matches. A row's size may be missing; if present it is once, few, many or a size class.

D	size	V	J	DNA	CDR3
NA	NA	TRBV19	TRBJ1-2	TGTGCCACTGGAGAAGGCTACACCTTC	CATGEGYTF
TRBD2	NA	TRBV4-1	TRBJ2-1	TGCGCCAGCAGCCAAGATTTTGGTAGCGGGGGTGAGCAGTTCTTC	CASSQDFGSGGEQFF
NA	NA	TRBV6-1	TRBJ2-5	TGTGCCAGCAGTGAAGCGCGAGGGTTTGAGACCCAGTACTTC	CASSEARGFETQYF
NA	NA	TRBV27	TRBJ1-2	TGTGCCAGCAGTCCCGCAGGACAGTATAACTATGGCTACACCTTC	CASSPAGQYNYGYTF
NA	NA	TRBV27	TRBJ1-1	TGTGCCAGCAGTTTCAGGGACATGAACACTGAAGCTTTCTTT	CASSFRDMNTEAFF
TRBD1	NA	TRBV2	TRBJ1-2	TGTGCCAGCACAGGGGGCTACTATGGCTACACCTTC	CASTGGYYGYTF
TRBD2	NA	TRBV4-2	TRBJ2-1	TGTGCCAGCAGCCAGGCGGGACTAGCGGGGGAGGATGAGCAGTTCTTC	CASSQAGLAGEDEQFF
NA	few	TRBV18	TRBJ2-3	TGTGCCAGCTCACCCGGGGGGCTCGAGACGTATTTT	CASSPGGLETYF
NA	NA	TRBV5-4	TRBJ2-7	TGTGCCAGCAGCTTCAGGGATTACGAGCAGTACTTC	CASSFRDYEQYF
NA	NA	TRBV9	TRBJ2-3	TGTGCCAGCAGCGCCGCTGGCGGCCTCACAGATACGCAGTATTTT	CASSAAGGLTDTQYF
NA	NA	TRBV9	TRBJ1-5	TGTGCCAGCAGCGTAGGGGCAGCTCATCAGCCCCAGCATTTT	CASSVGAAHQPQHF
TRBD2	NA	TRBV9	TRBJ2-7	TGTGCCAGCAGCGTAGACAGCGGGGGTGGGTCCTACGAGCAGTACTTC	CASSVDSGGGSYEQYF
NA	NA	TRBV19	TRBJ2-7	TGTGCCAGTAGTATGGGCGCGGGGCCCTACGAGCAGTACTTC	CASSMGAGPYEQYF
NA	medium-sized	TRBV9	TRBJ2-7	TGTGCCAGCAGCGGGGACACGCGTCGGGACGAGCAGTACTTC	CASSGDTRRDEQYF
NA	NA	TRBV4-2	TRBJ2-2	TGTGCCAGCAGCCAAGTTCCGGGGGTGGGATCCGGGGAGCTGTTTTTT	CASSQVPGVGSGELFF
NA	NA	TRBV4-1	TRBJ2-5	TGCGCCAGCAGCCAATCCTGGGGGCCCCAGTACTTC	CASSQSWGPQYF
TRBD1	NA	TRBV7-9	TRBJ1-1	TGTGCCAGCAGCCCCCCCGACAGGGGGGCTTTCTTT	CASSPPDRGAFF
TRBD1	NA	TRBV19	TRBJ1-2	TGTGCCAGTAGTGCAGGACAGGGGGGGAGCTATGGCTACACCTTC	CASSAGQGGSYGYTF
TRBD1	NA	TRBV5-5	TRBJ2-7	TGTGCCAGCAGCTGGACAGGGGAAGAGCAGTACTTC	CASSWTGEEQYF
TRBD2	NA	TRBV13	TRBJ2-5	TGTGCCAGCAGCCACAGGACTAGCGGGGGGGCCAGGGGAGAGACCCAGTACTTC	CASSHRTSGGARGETQYF
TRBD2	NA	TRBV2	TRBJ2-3	TGTGCCAGCAGTGAGGAGGCTAGCGGGGGGGGCACAGATACGCAGTATTTT	CASSEEASGGGTDTQYF
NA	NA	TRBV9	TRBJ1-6	TGTGCCAGCAGCGGAAGCGGGAATTCACCCCTCCACTTT	CASSGSGNSPLHF
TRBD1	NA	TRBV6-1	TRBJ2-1	TGTGCCAGTACCGGGACAGGGGGCTATGAGCAGTTCTTC	CASTGTGGYEQFF
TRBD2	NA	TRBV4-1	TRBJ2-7	TGCGCCAGCAGCTCCGGGACTATTTACTACGAGCAGTACTTC	CASSSGTIYYEQYF
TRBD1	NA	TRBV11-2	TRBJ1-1	TGTGCCAGCAGCCACGGGACAGGGGGGAACACTGAAGCTTTCTTT	CASSHGTGGNTEAFF
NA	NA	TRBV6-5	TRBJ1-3	TGTGCCAGCAGGTCCGGGGGGGGCACCATATATTTT	CASRSGGGTIYF
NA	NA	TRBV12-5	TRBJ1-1	TGTGCTAGTGGCCTACAGGGACCGCTGAACACTGAAGCTTTCTTT	CASGLQGPLNTEAFF
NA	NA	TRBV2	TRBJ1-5	TGTGCCAGCAGTGAAAAATACGGGGGCAATCAGCCCCAGCATTTT	CASSEKYGGNQPQHF
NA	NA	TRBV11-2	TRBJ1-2	TGTGCCAGCAGCTTAGAGTACAGGCCAACCTATGGCTACACCTTC	CASSLEYRPTYGYTF
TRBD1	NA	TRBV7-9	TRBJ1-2	TGTGCCAGCAGTCCACCCGACAGGGTTGGTTACACCTTC	CASSPPDRVGYTF
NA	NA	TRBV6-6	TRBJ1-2	TGTGCCAGCAGTTTCGGAGGGCCTAACTATGGCTACACCTTC	CASSFGGPNYGYTF
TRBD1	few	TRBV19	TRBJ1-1	TGTGCCAGTAGTTACAGGGGTCGGACTGAAGCTTTCTTT	CASSYRGRTEAFF
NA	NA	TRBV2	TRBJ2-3	TGTGCCAGCCTAAGTACAGATACGCAGTATTTT	CASLSTDTQYF
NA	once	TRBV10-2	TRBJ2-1	TGCGCCAGCGCCGATCCAAACACCTACAATGAGCAGTTCTTC	CASADPNTYNEQFF
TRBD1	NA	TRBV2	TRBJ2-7	TGTGCCAGCAGTGCCCGAGGACAGGCAGGTGTCGAGCAGTACTTC	CASSARGQAGVEQYF